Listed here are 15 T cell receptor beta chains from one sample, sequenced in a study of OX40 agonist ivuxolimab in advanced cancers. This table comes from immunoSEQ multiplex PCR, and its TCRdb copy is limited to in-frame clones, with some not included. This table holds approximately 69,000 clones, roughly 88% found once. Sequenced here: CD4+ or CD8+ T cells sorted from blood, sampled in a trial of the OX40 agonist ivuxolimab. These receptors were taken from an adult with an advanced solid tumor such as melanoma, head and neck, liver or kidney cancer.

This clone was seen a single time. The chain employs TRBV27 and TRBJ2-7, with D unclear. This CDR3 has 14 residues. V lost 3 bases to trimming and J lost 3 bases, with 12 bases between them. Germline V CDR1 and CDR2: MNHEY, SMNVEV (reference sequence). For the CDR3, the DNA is TGTGCCAGCAGTTTCCAGGACGCAAGCTACGAGCAGTACTTC. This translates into CASSFQDASYEQYF.

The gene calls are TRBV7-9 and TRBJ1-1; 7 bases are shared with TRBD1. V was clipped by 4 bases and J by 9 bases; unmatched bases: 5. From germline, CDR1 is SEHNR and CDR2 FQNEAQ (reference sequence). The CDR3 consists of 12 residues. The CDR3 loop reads CASSYLTGKAFF. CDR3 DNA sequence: TGTGCCAGCAGCTATCTGACAGGGAAAGCTTTCTTT.

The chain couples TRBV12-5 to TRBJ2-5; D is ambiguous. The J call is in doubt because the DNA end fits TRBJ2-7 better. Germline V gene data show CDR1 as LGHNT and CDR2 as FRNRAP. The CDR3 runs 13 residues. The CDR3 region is CASGTTYSYEQYF. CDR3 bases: TGTGCTAGTGGGACGACGTATTCCTACGAGCAGTACTTC.

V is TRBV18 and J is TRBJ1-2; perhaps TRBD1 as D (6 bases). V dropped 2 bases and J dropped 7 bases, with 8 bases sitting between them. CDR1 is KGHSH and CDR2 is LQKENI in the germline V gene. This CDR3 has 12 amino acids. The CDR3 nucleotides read TGTGCCAGCTCACCAATACAGGGTGGCTACACCTTC. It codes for CASSPIQGGYTF.

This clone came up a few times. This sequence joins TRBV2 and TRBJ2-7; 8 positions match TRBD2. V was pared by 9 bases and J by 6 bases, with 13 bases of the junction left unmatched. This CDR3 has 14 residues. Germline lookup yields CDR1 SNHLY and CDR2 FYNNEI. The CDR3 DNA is TGTGCCAGTCGGCTGAGCGGACTAGCTGTCGAGCAGTACTTC. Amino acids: CASRLSGLAVEQYF. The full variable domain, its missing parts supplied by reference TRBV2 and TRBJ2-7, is EPEVTQTPSHQVTQMGQEVILRCVPISNHLYFYWYRQILGQKVEFLVSFYNNEISEKSEIFDDQFSVERPDGSNFTLKIRSTKLEDSAMYFCASRLSGLAVEQYFGPGTRLTVT.

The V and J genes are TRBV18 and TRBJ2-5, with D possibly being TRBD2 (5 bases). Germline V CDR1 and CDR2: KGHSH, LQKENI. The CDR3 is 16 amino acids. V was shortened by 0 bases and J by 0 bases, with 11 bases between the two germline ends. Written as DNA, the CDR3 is TGTGCCAGCTCACCACCGATACTAGACAACCAAGAGACCCAGTACTTC. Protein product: CASSPPILDNQETQYF.

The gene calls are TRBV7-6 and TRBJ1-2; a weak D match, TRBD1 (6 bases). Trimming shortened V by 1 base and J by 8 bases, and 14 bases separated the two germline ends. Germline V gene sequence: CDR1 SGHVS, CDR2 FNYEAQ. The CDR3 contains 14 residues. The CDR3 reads CASSLGLQGRGYTF. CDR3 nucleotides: TGTGCCAGCAGCTTAGGACTCCAGGGGCGGGGCTACACCTTC.

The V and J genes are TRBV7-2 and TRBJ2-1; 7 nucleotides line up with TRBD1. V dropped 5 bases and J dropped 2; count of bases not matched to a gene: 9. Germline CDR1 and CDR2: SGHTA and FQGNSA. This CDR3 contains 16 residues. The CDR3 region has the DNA TGTGCCAGCAGCCAAACAGGGGTGGCTCCCTACAATGAGCAGTTCTTC. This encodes CASSQTGVAPYNEQFF.

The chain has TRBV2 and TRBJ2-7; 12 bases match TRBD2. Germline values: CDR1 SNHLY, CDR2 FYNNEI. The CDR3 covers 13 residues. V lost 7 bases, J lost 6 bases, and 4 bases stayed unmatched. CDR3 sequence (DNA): TGTGCCAGCAAGGCGGGACTAGCGGGCGAGCAGTACTTC. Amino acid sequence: CASKAGLAGEQYF. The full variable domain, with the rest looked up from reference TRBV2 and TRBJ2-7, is EPEVTQTPSHQVTQMGQEVILRCVPISNHLYFYWYRQILGQKVEFLVSFYNNEISEKSEIFDDQFSVERPDGSNFTLKIRSTKLEDSAMYFCASKAGLAGEQYFGPGTRLTVT.

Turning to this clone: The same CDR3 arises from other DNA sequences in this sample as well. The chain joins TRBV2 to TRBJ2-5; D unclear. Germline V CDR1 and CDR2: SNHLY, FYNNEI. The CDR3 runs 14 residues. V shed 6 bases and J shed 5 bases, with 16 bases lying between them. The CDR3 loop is CASSDLGNGETQYF. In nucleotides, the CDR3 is TGTGCCAGCAGCGATCTGGGGAATGGGGAGACCCAGTACTTC.

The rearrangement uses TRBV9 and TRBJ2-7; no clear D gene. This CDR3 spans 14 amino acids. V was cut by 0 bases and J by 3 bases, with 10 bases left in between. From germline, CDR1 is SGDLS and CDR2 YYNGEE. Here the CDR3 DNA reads TGTGCCAGCAGCGTAGGGGCCCCGGGCTACGAGCAGTACTTC. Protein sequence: CASSVGAPGYEQYF.

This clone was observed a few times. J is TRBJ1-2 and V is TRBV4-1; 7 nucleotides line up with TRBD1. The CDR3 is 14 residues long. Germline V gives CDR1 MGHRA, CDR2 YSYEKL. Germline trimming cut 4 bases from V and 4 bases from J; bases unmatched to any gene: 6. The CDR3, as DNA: TGCGCCAGCAGCCGGACAGGCGCGACCTATGGCTACACCTTC. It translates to CASSRTGATYGYTF.

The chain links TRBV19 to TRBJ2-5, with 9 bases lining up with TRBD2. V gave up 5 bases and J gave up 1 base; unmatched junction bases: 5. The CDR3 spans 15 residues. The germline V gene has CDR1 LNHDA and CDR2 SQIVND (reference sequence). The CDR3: CASSGGGGAQETQYF. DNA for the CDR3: TGTGCCAGTAGTGGGGGCGGGGGGGCCCAAGAGACCCAGTACTTC.

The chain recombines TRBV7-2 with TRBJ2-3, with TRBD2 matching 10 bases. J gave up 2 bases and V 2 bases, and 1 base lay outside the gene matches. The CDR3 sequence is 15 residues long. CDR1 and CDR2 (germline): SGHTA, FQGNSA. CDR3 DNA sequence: TGTGCCAGCAGCTTACTAGCGGGGGCCACAGATACGCAGTATTTT. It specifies CASSLLAGATDTQYF.

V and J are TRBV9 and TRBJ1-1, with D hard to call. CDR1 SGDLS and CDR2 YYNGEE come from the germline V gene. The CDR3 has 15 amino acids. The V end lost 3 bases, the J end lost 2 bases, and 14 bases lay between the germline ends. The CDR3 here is CASSAGRTVNTEAFF. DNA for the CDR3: TGTGCCAGCAGCGCTGGACGGACGGTTAACACTGAAGCTTTCTTT.